Listed below are T cell receptor beta chains from one sample, sequenced in a study of T cells in Graves' hyperthyroidism and ophthalmopathy. TCRdb passed the multiplex PCR reads through MiXCR, listing each CDR3 protein once. The table records 400,000 or so distinct CDR3 sequences, around 15% of them present only once. The sample was blood. These receptors were obtained from a man aged 50 or older with Graves' ophthalmopathy. The CDR3 runs from the conserved cysteine through the conserved F or W. Each record gives: J gene, clone size, D gene, V gene, CDR3 protein, CDR3 DNA. A D gene is named only where the DNA matches it firmly. Where a row states a size, it is once, few, many or the class of an expanded clone; other rows omit it.

TRBJ1-2 few . TRBV6-2/TRBV6-3 CASKTVGYGYTF TGTGCCAGCAAAACGGTAGGGTATGGCTACACCTTC
TRBJ2-7 many TRBD1 TRBV28 CASSFYPDRGRYEQYF TGTGCCAGCAGTTTTTACCCCGACAGGGGTCGGTACGAGCAGTACTTC
TRBJ1-1 . TRBD1 TRBV6-1 CASRGDRLSNTEAFF TGTGCCAGCAGAGGGGACAGGTTGTCGAACACTGAAGCTTTCTTT
TRBJ2-7 few . TRBV6-1 CASSEFGIDSYEQYF TGTGCCAGCAGTGAATTTGGAATAGATTCCTACGAGCAGTACTTC
TRBJ2-1 few . TRBV2 CAGRVIAVEQFF TGTGCCGGCAGGGTTATTGCGGTTGAGCAGTTCTTC
TRBJ2-7 many . TRBV30 CAWSVLIRRSSYEQYF TGTGCCTGGAGTGTATTAATCAGGAGGTCCAGCTACGAGCAGTACTTC
TRBJ2-3 many TRBD2 TRBV2 CASRGLAELTDTQYF TGTGCCAGCAGAGGACTAGCGGAACTCACAGATACGCAGTATTTT
TRBJ2-1 many . TRBV5-1 CASSLIFQAPNNEQFF TGCGCCAGCAGCTTGATCTTCCAGGCGCCCAACAATGAGCAGTTCTTC
TRBJ2-1 . . TRBV7-2 CASSPQLEWQFF TGTGCCAGCAGCCCCCAATTGGAGTGGCAGTTCTTC
TRBJ2-5 many . TRBV7-2 CASSLVVQETQYF TGTGCCAGCAGCTTAGTTGTTCAAGAGACCCAGTACTTC
TRBJ2-2 many TRBD2 TRBV7-2 CASSLGLAAGELFF TGTGCCAGCAGCTTAGGACTAGCGGCCGGGGAGCTGTTTTTT
TRBJ2-3 many . TRBV3-1 CASSQEGVADTQYF TGTGCCAGCAGCCAAGAGGGTGTAGCAGATACGCAGTATTTT
TRBJ2-7 many TRBD2 TRBV20-1 CSARGVAGTWEQYF TGCAGTGCTAGAGGGGTAGCGGGTACCTGGGAGCAGTACTTC
TRBJ2-1 few TRBD2 TRBV20-1 CSAVGTSGTQVLGNEQFF TGCAGTGCGGTTGGGACTAGCGGGACTCAGGTGCTAGGCAATGAGCAGTTCTTC
TRBJ2-1 few TRBD2 TRBV12-3/TRBV12-4 CASSSSGRAGEQFF TGTGCCAGCAGTTCTAGCGGGAGGGCCGGTGAGCAGTTCTTC
TRBJ2-7 . . TRBV12-3/TRBV12-4 CASSKSGHIYEQYF TGTGCCAGCAGCAAATCGGGACACATCTACGAGCAGTACTTC
TRBJ2-2 few . TRBV19 CASKTGGTTGELFF TGTGCCAGTAAGACGGGTGGGACCACCGGGGAGCTGTTTTTT
TRBJ2-7 many . TRBV11-2 CASSRAPVYEQYF TGTGCCAGCAGCCGTGCACCAGTCTACGAGCAGTACTTC
TRBJ1-2 many . TRBV30 CAWTPKGGHYGYTF TGTGCCTGGACTCCAAAGGGGGGTCACTATGGCTACACCTTC
TRBJ2-7 many TRBD2 TRBV20-1 CSARTSGRARIYEQYF TGCAGTGCCCGGACTAGCGGGAGGGCCCGGATATACGAGCAGTACTTC
TRBJ1-2 few . TRBV15 CATSRADGYGGYTF TGTGCCACCAGCAGAGCGGACGGCTACGGTGGCTACACCTTC
TRBJ2-6 many . TRBV5-1 CASSDDRTGANVLTF TGCGCCAGCAGCGACGACAGAACTGGGGCCAACGTCCTGACTTTC
TRBJ2-5 . . TRBV9 CASSVALQETQYF TGTGCCAGCAGCGTAGCCCTCCAAGAGACCCAGTACTTC